This T cell receptor (beta chain) appears in the sequencing data of a study of T-cell memory formation after mild COVID-19. Study conclusions and caveats: Clones contracting across day 15 to 85 had a balanced CD4/CD8 profile; later expanding clones leaned CD4+.

TCRdb re-analysed the 5' RACE reads in MiXCR, keeping a single row per CDR3 protein. In the table there are approximately 170,000 distinct CDR3 sequences, approximately 13% of which are singletons. The CDR3 has 14 amino acids. The V and J ends lost 3 bases and 6 bases, in that order; junction bases with no gene match: 8. Looked up from germline, CDR1 is SGHRS and CDR2 is YFSETQ. This clonotype was picked up a small number of times. Its target is not known. The V and J genes are TRBV5-1 and TRBJ2-7, with 8 bases identical to TRBD1. The sequence derives from a man aged 18-30 years who had mild COVID-19 (a few samples of this study predate the infection). Cell type and time point are not known. Sequenced sample: PBMCs or a T cell subset sorted from them (not recorded which). The CDR3: CASSWGQEEGEQYF. In DNA, the CDR3 is TGCGCCAGCAGCTGGGGACAGGAGGAGGGCGAGCAGTACTTC.